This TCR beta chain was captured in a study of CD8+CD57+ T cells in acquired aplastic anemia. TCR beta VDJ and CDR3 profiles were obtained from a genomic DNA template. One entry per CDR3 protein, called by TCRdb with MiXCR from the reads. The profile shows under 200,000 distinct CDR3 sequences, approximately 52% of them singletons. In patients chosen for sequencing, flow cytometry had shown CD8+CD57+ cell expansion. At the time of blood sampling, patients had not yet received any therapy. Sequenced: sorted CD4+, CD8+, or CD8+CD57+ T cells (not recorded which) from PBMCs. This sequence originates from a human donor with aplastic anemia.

For the CDR3, the DNA is TGTGCCAGCAGTTTACCGGGAGGCATTACGGGGACCCAGTACTTC. Its protein product is CASSLPGGITGTQYF. The chain combines TRBV27 with TRBJ2-5, with 7 positions matching TRBD2. CDR1 is MNHEY and CDR2 is SMNVEV in the germline V gene (reference sequence). The CDR3 is 15 amino acids. J was trimmed by 7 bases and V by 2 bases; bases with no gene match: 10.